This T cell receptor beta chain is drawn from a study of blood T cell repertoires in COVID-19. Study-wide context: Whether acute or convalescent, the COVID-19 samples came from the United States, Italy and Spain. Nucleic acid was either cDNA or gDNA, and it came from T cells, B-cell-depleted T cells, or PBMCs.

Original handling: For nucleated cells, counts were estimated from reference gene primer amplification. Assay used: immunoSEQ multiplex PCR; TCRdb lists only in-frame clones, some missing. V and J calls and clone size follow that table, whereas D and trimming were derived from the DNA. In the table there are about 94,000 clones, 87% of which are singletons. The CDR3 has 14 amino acids. Germline CDR1 is LNHDA and CDR2 is SQIVND (reference sequence). V dropped 6 bases and J dropped 2; count of bases not matched to a gene: 5. The sequence was obtained from a human donor with acute or convalescent COVID-19. The donor label of this sample is uncertain. The chain employs TRBV19 and TRBJ2-5; 8 nucleotides agree with TRBD1. The specimen sequenced was peripheral blood. The CDR3 region is CASSLQGEQETQYF. The CDR3 DNA sequence: TGTGCCAGTAGCCTACAGGGGGAACAAGAGACCCAGTACTTC.